This T cell receptor (beta chain) was recovered during a study of regulatory T cells in long-lasting Graves disease (dated by TCRdb to about 2021). As for the study more broadly: In the newly diagnosed Graves' disease group, patients had been taking antithyroid drugs for less than 3 months. Patients with persistent Graves' disease were compared with patients with newly diagnosed Graves' disease using TCR sequencing and RNA sequencing of peripheral blood. The study was conducted in China and was registered as a clinical trial. TCR sequencing covered some 13 persistent and approximately 20 newly diagnosed Graves' disease patients, some 35 samples in total. General study outcomes and caveats: Sequencing and analysis were limited to the TCR beta chain. The authors noted that the small sample size was a limitation that may lower accuracy. Patients with persistent disease shared more public clonotypes (about 2,700) than newly diagnosed patients did (nearly 1,000). Peripheral blood alone was examined, since thyroid tissue, which constituted the primary lesion, could not be accessed. Persistent disease showed preferential use of TRBV28, TRBJ1-2 and TRBJ2-5, whereas newly diagnosed disease favored TRBV20-1 and TRBJ2-1. Lower TCR Shannon entropy and fewer highly expanded clones were observed in persistent Graves' disease patients than in newly diagnosed patients, which suggested clonal expansion.

Library method: multiplex PCR. For sequencing, an Illumina HiSeq 4000 was employed. iRepertoire HTBI primers and Arm-PCR amplification of CDR3 regions were used to construct TCR beta libraries. PCR products were gel purified before sequencing. On the study's bioinformatics: Across samples, 62 TRBV and 14 TRBJ segments were identified and used for gene usage analysis of CDR3 amino acid clonotypes. Filtered high-quality paired reads were merged into contigs using COPE and FqMerger. Contigs were aligned with BLAST to IMGT TRBV, TRBD and TRBJ reference genes, and CDR3 was defined per IMGT. Clonotypes above 0.1% frequency were classified as highly expanded clones. Shannon entropy served as the measure of repertoire diversity, while the Gini coefficient captured V-J evenness. A clonotype was considered public if more than one individual shared it. The public reads were reprocessed in TCRdb via fastp at Q25 and MiXCR, keeping in-frame beta chains. Under each unique CDR3 protein, matching rows form one entry showing the most common genes and DNA. Here the V and J calls rest on TCRdb's processing, not on the authors' analysis. Counted in this sample were hundreds of thousands of distinct CDR3 sequences; approximately 15% of them appeared once. The biggest ten clones account for about 20% of the sample.

The time point label, as the study defines it: newly diagnosed GD, antithyroid drugs for less than 3 months. For both TCR sequencing and RNA sequencing, RNA was extracted from PBMCs using TRIzol. The diagnosis of Graves' disease was made according to American Thyroid Association guidelines. Patients for the study were recruited at an endocrinology department in Xi'an, China. From each patient, approximately 9 milliliters of peripheral blood was collected into an EDTA anticoagulant tube. PBMCs were isolated by Ficoll Paque Plus density gradient separation without further T cell sorting. An Agilent 2100 Bioanalyzer and agarose gel were used to check RNA quality, and a NanoDrop 2000 was used to measure RNA concentration. The germline V gene encodes CDR1 SNHLY and CDR2 FYNNEI. V is reduced by 4 bases and J by 8 bases, leaving a spacing of 10 bases between them. CDR3 length: 12 amino acids, cysteine to phenylalanine. The DNA shown is the 36-base CDR3, in frame from base 1.

The sample holds many counts of this clonotype. This clone's antigen is unknown. Base qualities are not provided; no much larger clone lies one nucleotide away. The sample was also reused in another study, on T cells in Graves' hyperthyroidism and ophthalmopathy. The other study reports the following: Stable Graves' hyperthyroidism was defined as the absence of progression to ophthalmopathy over 18 months of follow-up. The hyperthyroidism patients were between 18 and 65 years old and newly diagnosed, with a disease duration of less than 2 months. Any patient with an uncontrolled infection, another autoimmune disease, pregnancy or lactation was excluded. Diagnoses were based on clinical symptoms, serum thyroxine and TRAb, thyroid ultrasound and orbital computed tomography. The first round of RT-PCR for the TCR CDR3 was performed with the HTBI primer set and the Qiagen OneStep RT-PCR kit. Most expanded thyroid clonotypes (frequency above 0.001) were also found in blood, which suggests that blood repertoires may mirror thyroid immune responses. A model built on a 13 V-J signature distinguished ophthalmopathy from stable hyperthyroidism, reaching over 85% sensitivity and under 84% specificity in cross-validation and 80%/75% in testing. In validation, the model predicted progression to ophthalmopathy with approximately 71% sensitivity and around 72% specificity, a median of 6.5 months before onset. To identify distinguishing TCR V-J signatures, a discovery cohort of 100 or so patients was used, comprising 40 to 45 with Graves' ophthalmopathy and around 60 with stable Graves' hyperthyroidism. Prospective prediction of ophthalmopathy was tested in an independent validation cohort consisting of some 19 hyperthyroidism patients and over 15 patients who later progressed to ophthalmopathy. The 100 or so discovery patients were divided at random into training and test sets in a 7:3 ratio. In over five Graves' hyperthyroidism patients, the study also compared T-cell repertoires from thyroid tissue with T-cell repertoires from blood. Once sampling was done, hyperthyroidism patients were given methimazole at a starting dose of 30 mg daily, whereas ophthalmopathy patients were given high-dose intravenous methylprednisolone. The libraries were constructed in a second round of multiplex PCR and then size-selected and purified. Libraries were sequenced paired-end with 100 bp reads on an Illumina HiSeq2000. SOAPnuke was used to process the raw data, with reads discarded if the reads contained adapters or uncalled bases, had a mean Phred below 15, or lacked an exact constant-primer or identifier match. High-quality paired reads were merged with COPE v1.2.5, and unique nucleotide sequences were defined as clonotypes. MiTCR v1.1 was used to align clonotypes to the IMGT TRBV, TRBD and TRBJ reference segments. The analysis included only V-J combinations with a frequency above 0.0001, which together covered around 99% of the repertoires. The TCS score was defined as the ratio of F50 (clonal expansion) to E x V (chaos), calculated using BLOSUM62-based TCRdist between CDR3 peptides within each V-J. Welch's t-statistics and random forest reduced 500 to 550 V-J features to some 14, which were used in a naive Bayes classifier (R e1071). Sample size was not statistically predetermined, and investigators were not blinded to group allocation. The paper reports TCR Vbeta CDR3 sequencing of some 140 peripheral blood samples: approximately 41 ophthalmopathy, under 80 hyperthyroidism and 17 progressor patients.

The material was peripheral blood mononuclear cells (PBMCs), obtained at new diagnosis, from a patient treated with antithyroid drugs. The sequence was collected from a woman in her twenties or thirties with Graves disease. Donor details come from another sample of the same person, matched by shared clones. The V and J genes are TRBV2 and TRBJ2-3; no D gene is confidently identified. The DNA is TGTGCCAGCAGTGCTATAGATGGTACGCAGTATTTT. The resulting protein is CASSAIDGTQYF.